What follows are 16 T cell receptor beta chains derived from one specimen sequenced in a study of T cells in Graves' hyperthyroidism and ophthalmopathy. From RNA transcripts, TCR beta CDR3 regions were amplified. The HTBI set primed first-round TCR CDR3 RT-PCR. Each CDR3 protein is one row after TCRdb ran MiXCR on the multiplex PCR reads. The table has around 350,000 distinct CDR3 sequences, around 15% seen once. The sample consisted of blood. The origin of the receptors is a woman under 40 with Graves' ophthalmopathy.

The chain recombines TRBV5-1 with TRBJ2-1; 8 bases line up with TRBD1. There are 15 residues in the CDR3. Trimming removed 1 base from V and 8 bases from J; junction bases left unmatched: 8. CDR1 is SGHRS, CDR2 YFSETQ, per germline. CDR3 region: CASSLPDRVGDEQFF. The CDR3 nucleotides read TGCGCCAGCAGCTTGCCGGACAGGGTCGGTGATGAGCAGTTCTTC. The whole variable domain, remainder taken from reference TRBV5-1 and TRBJ2-1, is KAGVTQTPRYLIKTRGQQVTLSCSPISGHRSVSWYQQTPGQGLQFLFEYFSETQRNKGNFPGRFSGRQFSNSRSEMNVSTLELGDSALYLCASSLPDRVGDEQFFGPGTRLTVL.

This clonotype was counted many times. Written as DNA, the CDR3 is TGTGCCAGCAGCCCTTGGGGTTGGGAGACCCAGTACTTC. The encoded protein is CASSPWGWETQYF. The V call is TRBV7-9, the J call TRBJ2-5; the D is unclear. The germline V gene encodes CDR1 SEHNR and CDR2 FQNEAQ (reference sequence). The CDR3 covers 13 residues. The V end was cut by 5 bases, the J end by 5 bases, with 12 bases between. Together with reference TRBV7-9 and TRBJ2-5, the CDR3 gives the full variable domain: DTGVSQNPRHKITKRGQNVTFRCDPISEHNRLYWYRQTLGQGPEFLTYFQNEAQLEKSRLLSDRFSAERPKGSFSTLEIQRTEQGDSAMYLCASSPWGWETQYFGPGTRLLVL.

This clonotype was recorded many times. The chain uses TRBV4-1 and TRBJ2-5, with TRBD2 as a possible D gene (5 bases). The germline V gene encodes CDR1 MGHRA and CDR2 YSYEKL. The CDR3 is made up of 18 amino acids. V lost 0 bases, J lost 0 bases, and 17 bases lay in between. In DNA form, the CDR3 reads TGCGCCAGCAGCCAAGATGAGGGATATAGGGCCTACCAAGAGACCCAGTACTTC. The encoded protein is CASSQDEGYRAYQETQYF.

This clonotype was recorded many times. The chain is built from TRBV20-1 and TRBJ2-7, with D possibly matching TRBD2 (5 bases). Germline loops: CDR1 DFQATT, CDR2 SNEGSKA (reference sequence). Trimming pared 3 bases from V and 3 bases from J, leaving 12 bases between. The CDR3 is 13 residues long. CDR3 in DNA: TGCAGTGCTAGCGTCCTAGCTGTCTACGAGCAGTACTTC. Protein sequence: CSASVLAVYEQYF.

As to this clonotype: This may stem from a read error, because a much larger clone lies one nucleotide away. The chain recombines TRBV12-3 or TRBV12-4 with TRBJ1-2; maybe TRBD1 (5 bases). The CDR3 runs to 17 residues. V lost 4 bases and J lost 4, with 22 bases in between. Written as DNA, the CDR3 is TGTGCCAGCAGTTCTACCAACCCGGGACGGGGAACCTATGGCTACACCTTC. It codes for CASSSTNPGRGTYGYTF.

V usage is TRBV12-3 or TRBV12-4 and J usage is TRBJ1-1; 7 bases match TRBD1. V lost 4 bases to trimming and J lost 2 bases; unmatched junction nucleotides: 13. This CDR3 has 17 amino acids. CDR3 in amino acids: CASSSLTGSGPNTEAFF. Here the CDR3 DNA reads TGTGCCAGCAGTTCCCTGACAGGGTCAGGCCCCAACACTGAAGCTTTCTTT.

At least ten counts were recorded for this clonotype. This sequence joins TRBV3-1 and TRBJ2-7; 9 bases agree with TRBD2. Germline CDR1 LGHDT, CDR2 YNNKEL (reference sequence). CDR3 length: 15 amino acids. V dropped 5 bases and J dropped 0; count of bases not matched to a gene: 5. CDR3: CASSDLAGSSYEQYF. Here the CDR3 DNA reads TGTGCCAGCAGCGACCTAGCGGGGAGCTCCTACGAGCAGTACTTC.

The chain combines TRBV20-1 with TRBJ1-3; D uncertain. V lost 5 bases and J 4 bases, leaving 6 bases between the germline ends. The CDR3 is 11 amino acids. Germline CDR1 is DFQATT and CDR2 is SNEGSKA (reference sequence). In DNA form, the CDR3 reads TGCAGTGCTGAGCACGGAAACACCATATATTTT. Its translation: CSAEHGNTIYF.

The V gene is TRBV9, the J gene TRBJ1-2, with no clear D. Germline CDR1 is SGDLS and CDR2 is YYNGEE. This CDR3 region has 12 residues. V dropped 0 bases and J dropped 7 bases, with 7 bases sitting between them. CDR3 in DNA: TGTGCCAGCAGCGTAGAGGTTGGTGGCTACACCTTC. The encoded protein is CASSVEVGGYTF. The full variable domain, completed using reference TRBV9 and TRBJ1-2, is DSGVTQTPKHLITATGQRVTLRCSPRSGDLSVYWYQQSLDQGLQFLIQYYNGEERAKGNILERFSAQQFPDLHSELNLSSLELGDSALYFCASSVEVGGYTFGSGTRLTVV.

This clonotype was seen repeatedly, ten times or more. This chain links TRBV11-3 with TRBJ2-3; TRBD1 matches at 11 bases. The CDR3 sequence is 15 residues long. Germline trimming cut 5 bases from V and 6 bases from J; bases unmatched to any gene: 7. Germline CDR1 and CDR2: SGHNT and YENEEA. In nucleotides, the CDR3 is TGTGCCAGCAGCCGAAGAGGACAGGGGGCCGATACGCAGTATTTT. Translating gives CASSRRGQGADTQYF.

In this sample, this clonotype turned up many times. This may come from a read error, since a much larger clone is one base off. This sequence joins TRBV3-1 and TRBJ2-2; D remains ambiguous. The CDR3 is made up of 12 amino acids. Trimming cost V 1 base and J 4 bases, with 1 base left between them. Looked up from germline, CDR1 is LGHDT and CDR2 is YNNKEL (reference sequence). The CDR3 sequence: CASSQVTGELFF. The CDR3 nucleotides are TGTGCCAGCAGCCAAGTCACCGGGGAGCTGTTTTTT.

This clonotype has only a few counts. The V call is TRBV4-1, the J call TRBJ1-2; 7 nucleotides line up with TRBD1. The CDR3 has 14 residues. CDR1 and CDR2 from the germline V gene are MGHRA and YSYEKL. The J segment lost 3 bases and the V segment lost 4 bases, leaving 5 bases of the junction unmatched. CDR3 in DNA: TGCGCCAGCAGCCCACGGGACAGTTACTATGGCTACACCTTC. It translates to CASSPRDSYYGYTF.

This clonotype was seen at least ten times. The chain recombines TRBV28 with TRBJ1-1; D remains ambiguous. This CDR3 is 12 amino acids long. The germline gives CDR1 MDHEN, CDR2 SYDVKM. V lost 2 bases, J lost 10 bases, and 11 bases lay in between. The CDR3 reads CASSLPGGSAFF. CDR3 sequence (DNA): TGTGCCAGCAGTTTACCGGGTGGTTCAGCTTTCTTT.

This clonotype was recorded many times. The rearrangement uses TRBV11-3 and TRBJ1-1, with D possibly TRBD1 on 6 matching bases. The CDR3 is 20 amino acids. Germline V gene data show CDR1 as SGHNT and CDR2 as YENEEA. V was shortened by 1 base and J by 0 bases, with 24 bases between the two germline ends. The CDR3 DNA follows: TGTGCCAGCAGCTTAGGGTGGACAGCGGAGTTTCGTCGGGTGAACACTGAAGCTTTCTTT. Translation: CASSLGWTAEFRRVNTEAFF.

This clonotype was found many times. The rearrangement uses TRBV12-3 or TRBV12-4 and TRBJ1-3; D gene unclear. V lost 7 bases and J 4 bases, leaving 5 bases between the germline ends. The CDR3 contains 11 residues. The CDR3 DNA reads TGTGCCAGCATATTAGGAAACACCATATATTTT. Residues: CASILGNTIYF.

This clonotype was seen ten or more times. The genes are TRBV7-9 and TRBJ1-1; maybe TRBD1 (5 bases). V lost 5 bases and J lost 0, with 13 bases in between. CDR1 is SEHNR, CDR2 FQNEAQ, per germline (reference sequence). CDR3 length: 15 amino acids. The CDR3 nucleotides are TGTGCCAGCAGCATAGAACAGGTAATGAACACTGAAGCTTTCTTT. This sequence encodes CASSIEQVMNTEAFF.